Listed below are T cell receptor beta chains from one sample, sequenced in a study of spatial heterogeneity in lung cancer. TCRdb fed the 5' RACE reads into MiXCR, producing one record per CDR3 protein. The sample consists of about 94,000 distinct CDR3 sequences, just under 20% of them appearing once. Sequencing used PBMCs, obtained at follow-up. The source is a male donor with early-stage non-small cell lung cancer. Each CDR3 is given with its conserved first and last residue. A D gene is named only where the DNA matches it firmly. Not all rows give a size; the values are once, few, many and, for expanded clones, a class.

>few|TRBV29-1|NA|TRBJ2-3
TGCAGCGTTGAAGAAGGCAGTACTAGCACAGATACGCAGTATTTT
CSVEEGSTSTDTQYF
>few|TRBV5-6|TRBD1|TRBJ2-7
TGTGCCAGCAGCTTAGGGACAGGGTTTAATTTGTACGAGCAGTACTTC
CASSLGTGFNLYEQYF
>NA|TRBV12-3/TRBV12-4|TRBD2|TRBJ2-1
TGTGCCAGCACCACCCAACTAGCGGGACCTAATGAGCAGTTCTTC
CASTTQLAGPNEQFF
>few|TRBV4-3|NA|TRBJ1-1
TGCGCCAGCAGCCAAGTTCTCGGTTTTACTGAAGCTTTCTTT
CASSQVLGFTEAFF
>NA|TRBV19|TRBD1|TRBJ2-7
TGTGCCAGTAGTTCCTCCGACAGGGTCTACGAGCAGTACTTC
CASSSSDRVYEQYF
>NA|TRBV6-6|TRBD1|TRBJ1-3
TGTGCCAGCAGGCCCGGGACAGTCCTTACTGGAAACACCATATATTTT
CASRPGTVLTGNTIYF
>NA|TRBV3-1|TRBD1|TRBJ2-3
TGTGCCAGCAGTCCACGGACAGGGGCTAGCACAGATACGCAGTATTTT
CASSPRTGASTDTQYF
>NA|TRBV2|TRBD1|TRBJ1-1
TGTGCCAGCAGCCGGGACAGGAACACTGAAGCTTTCTTT
CASSRDRNTEAFF
>NA|TRBV4-1|NA|TRBJ1-2
TGCGCCAGCAGCCAAGATCGAGGCAGGGTCCCCTATGGCTACACCTTC
CASSQDRGRVPYGYTF
>NA|TRBV6-1|NA|TRBJ1-1
TGTGCCGGCATCGGTGGCTCTGGCACTGAAGCTTTCTTT
CAGIGGSGTEAFF
>NA|TRBV2|TRBD1|TRBJ2-7
TGTGCCAGCAGTGATTTGGGACAGGGGGACGAGCAGTACTTC
CASSDLGQGDEQYF
>NA|TRBV7-9|NA|TRBJ1-1
TGTGCCAGCAGCCTCTCAGGGGTAAACACTGAAGCTTTCTTT
CASSLSGVNTEAFF
>few|TRBV2|NA|TRBJ2-7
TGTGCCAGCACCGCGGGTGGCAGTCCCTACGAGCAGTACTTC
CASTAGGSPYEQYF
>once|TRBV12-3/TRBV12-4|NA|TRBJ1-1
TGTGCCAGCAGTTTGCCCAGGGCACCGGGGGAAGCTTTCTTT
CASSLPRAPGEAFF
>NA|TRBV27|NA|TRBJ1-6
TGTGCCAGCAGTTTAGAGGGGTATAATTCACCCCTCCACTTT
CASSLEGYNSPLHF
>few|TRBV27|NA|TRBJ2-7
TGTGCCAGCGGCATTGGCAGAAACTACGAGCAGTACTTC
CASGIGRNYEQYF
>NA|TRBV6-1|TRBD1|TRBJ1-2
TGTGCCAGCAGTTTTGACAGGGACTATGGCTACACCTTC
CASSFDRDYGYTF
>once|TRBV19|NA|TRBJ1-2
TGTGCCAGTCTTAACACGGCAGGATCTGTCGGCTACACCTTC
CASLNTAGSVGYTF
>few|TRBV7-2|TRBD1|TRBJ2-3
TGTGCCAGCAGCTTTAGACAGGGATGGACAGATACGCAGTATTTT
CASSFRQGWTDTQYF
>many|TRBV20-1|TRBD2|TRBJ2-4
TGCAGTGCCTCGGGACTAGCGGGCGGGCGGACTGACATTCAGTACTTC
CSASGLAGGRTDIQYF
>many|TRBV10-3|NA|TRBJ2-3
TGTGCCATCAGTCAGGTAGCTGACATCGCAGATACGCAGTATTTT
CAISQVADIADTQYF
>few|TRBV29-1|NA|TRBJ1-1
TGCAGCGTTGTTAGCAGGGACGCTGAAGCTTTCTTT
CSVVSRDAEAFF
>NA|TRBV7-9|NA|TRBJ1-2
TGTGCCAGCAGCTTAGAGATCTATGGCTACACCTTC
CASSLEIYGYTF
>once|TRBV30|NA|TRBJ2-2
TGTGCCTGGAGTGTAACTAACACCGGGGAGCTGTTTTTT
CAWSVTNTGELFF
>many|TRBV15|NA|TRBJ1-4
TGTGCCACCAGCAGAGATTCGGCCCTTGCAACTAATGAAAAACTGTTTTTT
CATSRDSALATNEKLFF
>NA|TRBV3-1|NA|TRBJ2-3
TGTGCCAGCAGCCGCTACAGGGATACGCAGTATTTT
CASSRYRDTQYF
>few|TRBV6-6|TRBD1|TRBJ2-5
TGTGCCAGCAGAGTCGGGACAGCCCAAGAGACCCAGTACTTC
CASRVGTAQETQYF
>few|TRBV3-1|NA|TRBJ1-3
TGTGCCAGCAGCCAAGATCGAGGGGCCCTGGGAAACACCATATATTTT
CASSQDRGALGNTIYF
>NA|TRBV5-4|NA|TRBJ1-1
TGTGCCAGCAGCTTCCGGGACCGCACTGAAGCTTTCTTT
CASSFRDRTEAFF
>many|TRBV11-2|NA|TRBJ2-6
TGTGCCAGCAGCAGCATCAGGGGTATCGCATCTGGGGCCAACGTCCTGACTTTC
CASSSIRGIASGANVLTF
>NA|TRBV9|NA|TRBJ1-3
TGTGCCAGCAGCCCCACGGGGAGGAACTCTGGAAACACCATATATTTT
CASSPTGRNSGNTIYF
>NA|TRBV7-8|TRBD2|TRBJ2-1
TGTGCCAGCACCCTGAAGGCGGGGGGGGATGAGCAGTTCTTC
CASTLKAGGDEQFF
>few|TRBV7-2|TRBD1|TRBJ2-7
TGTGCCAGCAGCTGGAGACAGGGCCCCTACGAGCAGTACTTC
CASSWRQGPYEQYF
>NA|TRBV6-2/TRBV6-3|NA|TRBJ1-5
TGTGCCAGCAGTTACAGGGAGCACAATCAGCCCCAGCATTTT
CASSYREHNQPQHF
>NA|TRBV29-1|NA|TRBJ1-2
TGCAGCGCCGAGGCAGATTATGGCTACACCTTC
CSAEADYGYTF
>medium-sized|TRBV20-1|TRBD1|TRBJ2-1
TGCAGTGCTAGAGTTTTACAGGGGGCATTCGATGAGCAGTTCTTC
CSARVLQGAFDEQFF
>many|TRBV28|NA|TRBJ2-2
TGTGCCAGCAGTTTATCAGCTACAGGGTTCACCGGGGAGCTGTTTTTT
CASSLSATGFTGELFF
>many|TRBV6-2/TRBV6-3|NA|TRBJ2-3
TGTGCCACCTGGGACGGTCCCAGAGATACGCAGTATTTT
CATWDGPRDTQYF
>many|TRBV5-5|NA|TRBJ2-5
TGTGCCAGCAGCTTGTATGGGTCGAACCAAGAGACCCAGTACTTC
CASSLYGSNQETQYF
>NA|TRBV14|NA|TRBJ2-5
TGTGCCAGCAGCGCCCAACTACAATCGACCCAGTACTTC
CASSAQLQSTQYF
>few|TRBV20-1|TRBD2|TRBJ2-3
TGCAGTGCTAGGTCTCCTAGCGGGAGGGCCAGGGCAGATACGCAGTATTTT
CSARSPSGRARADTQYF
>NA|TRBV9|NA|TRBJ2-6
TGTGCCAGCAGCGCCGGGTTGGGGTCCGGGGCCAACGTCCTGACTTTC
CASSAGLGSGANVLTF
>NA|TRBV7-9|NA|TRBJ1-5
TGTGCCAGCAGCCCAGGGATGGGGAGCAATCAGCCCCAGCATTTT
CASSPGMGSNQPQHF
>few|TRBV5-1|NA|TRBJ1-1
TGCGCCAGCAGCCCCTCGAGGGGGAGGAAGACTGAAGCTTTCTTT
CASSPSRGRKTEAFF
>many|TRBV27|NA|TRBJ2-3
TGTGCCAGCAGTTTAAGGGTGACCACAGATACGCAGTATTTT
CASSLRVTTDTQYF
>few|TRBV3-1|NA|TRBJ1-5
TGTGCCAGCAGCCCATGGGGGGTTCAGCCCCAGCATTTT
CASSPWGVQPQHF
>many|TRBV30|TRBD2|TRBJ2-1
TGTGCCTGGAGCGGGACTAGCGTACACAATGAGCAGTTCTTC
CAWSGTSVHNEQFF
>NA|TRBV6-6|NA|TRBJ2-4
TGTGCCAGCAGCGCCGGACCAAACATTCAGTACTTC
CASSAGPNIQYF
>NA|TRBV19|NA|TRBJ2-5
TGTGCCAGTAGTACGGGACGGTTAGAGACCCAGTACTTC
CASSTGRLETQYF
>few|TRBV11-2|NA|TRBJ2-2
TGTGCCAGCAGCTCACCCAGCACCGGGGAGCTGTTTTTT
CASSSPSTGELFF
>few|TRBV11-2|NA|TRBJ2-3
TGTGCCAGCAGCTTAACCACAGATACGCAGTATTTT
CASSLTTDTQYF
>few|TRBV6-5|NA|TRBJ2-3
TGTGCCAGCAAAGTGGTAGCGTTTACTAGCACAGATACGCAGTATTTT
CASKVVAFTSTDTQYF
>few|TRBV5-4|NA|TRBJ1-2
TGTGCCAGCAGCTCTGGCCCTAATCTTAGGATAGACTATGGCTACACCTTC
CASSSGPNLRIDYGYTF
>many|TRBV4-1|NA|TRBJ1-1
TGCGCCAGCAGCCAAGACAGTTCAAACACTGAAGCTTTCTTT
CASSQDSSNTEAFF
>NA|TRBV24-1|NA|TRBJ2-1
TGTGCCACCTCATTGGGGGGGGCCTCGTTCTTC
CATSLGGASFF
>many|TRBV6-5|NA|TRBJ1-3
TGTGCCAGCAGTGGCAGCTTCTCTGGAAACACCATATATTTT
CASSGSFSGNTIYF
>NA|TRBV5-1|NA|TRBJ2-3
TGCGCCAGCAGCTTGCAGGATACGCAGTATTTT
CASSLQDTQYF
>few|TRBV10-3|NA|TRBJ2-1
TGTGCCATCAGTGAACGACTGGGGGCCGAAACAAATGAGCAGTTCTTC
CAISERLGAETNEQFF
>many|TRBV4-1|NA|TRBJ1-5
TGCGCCAGCAGCCAAGATGGTAGCAATCAGCCCCAGCATTTT
CASSQDGSNQPQHF